The 19 T cell receptor beta chains listed next were all sequenced from one sample in a study of blood T cell repertoires in COVID-19. The table came from immunoSEQ multiplex PCR; TCRdb's copy has only in-frame clones and leaves some out. The profile covers around 240,000 clones, with more than 75% appearing a single time and about 2.1% taken by the ten largest. Sequencing was performed on PBMCs or T cells enriched from blood (not recorded which). Receptors originate from a woman between 45 and 65 years old who had recovered from COVID-19.

V gene TRBV13 combines with J gene TRBJ2-1; the D gene is possibly TRBD1 (6 bases). The V gene lost 6 bases and the J gene lost 2 bases, with 17 bases spanning the gap. This CDR3 is built from 16 residues. CDR1 is PRHDT and CDR2 is FYEKMQ in the germline V gene (reference sequence). This chain's CDR3 is CASRYPTGTTYNEQFF. The DNA for the CDR3 is TGTGCCAGCAGATATCCGACCGGGACAACCTACAATGAGCAGTTCTTC. Using reference TRBV13 and TRBJ2-1 for the parts outside the CDR3, the full variable domain is AAGVIQSPRHLIKEKRETATLKCYPIPRHDTVYWYQQGPGQDPQFLISFYEKMQSDKGSIPDRFSAQQFSDYHSELNMSSLELGDSALYFCASRYPTGTTYNEQFFGPGTRLTVL.

The V call is TRBV6-5, the J call TRBJ1-6; no firm D call. CDR1 and CDR2 from the germline V gene are MNHEY and SVGAGI. V lost 2 bases, J lost 9 bases, and 8 bases lay in between. The length of the CDR3 is 13 residues. The CDR3 spells CASSYEARSPLHF. CDR3 nucleotide sequence: TGTGCCAGCAGTTACGAAGCCCGTTCACCCCTCCACTTT.

The J gene is TRBJ1-1, the V gene TRBV5-4; 12 nucleotides agree with TRBD1. Germline V gives CDR1 SGHNT, CDR2 YYREEE (reference sequence). CDR3 length: 16 residues. The ends lost 4 bases at V and 2 bases at J; junction bases unmatched: 6. The chain's CDR3 is CASSPPGTGGNTEAFF. DNA for the CDR3: TGTGCCAGCAGCCCTCCCGGGACAGGGGGCAACACTGAAGCTTTCTTT.

The chain employs TRBV5-8 and TRBJ1-5; TRBD1 might be the D (5 bases). Germline V gives CDR1 SGHTS, CDR2 YDEGEE. V lost 2 bases to trimming and J lost 6 bases, with 9 bases between them. This CDR3 comprises 13 residues. The CDR3 spells CASSFQGGQPQHF. CDR3 nucleotides: TGTGCCAGCAGCTTCCAGGGTGGTCAGCCCCAGCATTTT.

J is TRBJ2-4 and V is TRBV4-2; TRBD2 matches at 7 bases. Germline CDR1 is LGHNA and CDR2 is YNFKEQ. The CDR3 totals 15 residues. Germline trimming cut 6 bases from V and 1 base from J; bases unmatched to any gene: 6. Here the CDR3 DNA reads TGTGCCAGCAGTCTACGTAGCGGGGCCAAAAACATTCAGTACTTC. It yields the protein CASSLRSGAKNIQYF.

The chain joins TRBV7-2 to TRBJ1-1, with unresolved D. Germline CDR1 SGHTA, CDR2 FQGNSA. V lost 2 bases and J 6 bases, leaving 25 bases between the germline ends. The CDR3 sequence is 18 residues long. CDR3 loop: CASSLRSFEITLGAEAFF. CDR3 DNA: TGTGCCAGCAGCTTAAGGAGCTTCGAAATAACGTTAGGCGCTGAAGCTTTCTTT.

V and J are TRBV4-3 and TRBJ1-3; 9 positions agree with TRBD1. The CDR3 covers 17 residues. Germline lookup yields CDR1 LGHNA and CDR2 YSLEER. The J segment lost 4 bases and the V segment lost 3 bases, leaving 10 bases of the junction unmatched. The CDR3 here is CASSQTPQGAGGNTIYF. The DNA of the CDR3 is TGCGCCAGCAGCCAGACCCCACAGGGGGCGGGCGGAAACACCATATATTTT.

This clone was counted only a few times. A read error may produce the germline difference seen at one junction end. The rearrangement links TRBV5-4 to TRBJ1-2; 8 bases line up with TRBD1. The CDR3 is 13 residues long. Germline loops: CDR1 SGHNT, CDR2 YYREEE (reference sequence). CDR3 in amino acids: CASSLVGQDFSAF. The CDR3 DNA reads TGTGCCAGCAGCTTGGTGGGACAGGACTTCTCCGCCTTC.

The chain combines TRBV28 with TRBJ2-1; 11 bases map to TRBD2. The length of the CDR3 is 15 residues. J was trimmed by 7 bases and V by 5 bases; bases with no gene match: 7. Germline-derived CDR1 and CDR2 are MDHEN and SYDVKM. The CDR3 sequence is CASSTTSGSRNEQFF. DNA for the CDR3: TGTGCCAGCAGTACCACTAGCGGGAGTCGGAATGAGCAGTTCTTC.

The chain links TRBV9 to TRBJ2-1, with 10 positions matching TRBD1. CDR1 SGDLS and CDR2 YYNGEE come from the germline V gene. CDR3 length: 15 residues. V trimming: 4 bases; J trimming: 3 bases; junction bases outside the gene matches: 4. CDR3 DNA: TGTGCCAGCAGCCCGGACAGGGGGAACTACAATGAGCAGTTCTTC. This translates into CASSPDRGNYNEQFF.

The chain carries TRBV27 and TRBJ2-7; maybe TRBD1 (6 bases). V shed 2 bases and J shed 7 bases, with 15 bases lying between them. Germline CDR1 is MNHEY and CDR2 is SMNVEV (reference sequence). There are 14 residues in the CDR3. The CDR3 loop is CASSLLGGLGEQYF. DNA of the CDR3: TGTGCCAGCAGTTTACTTGGGGGCCTGGGGGAGCAGTACTTC.

The chain employs TRBV30 and TRBJ1-3, with D possibly matching TRBD1 (5 bases). This CDR3 is built from 14 residues. Germline CDR1 GTSNPN, CDR2 SVGIG (reference sequence). V was cut by 2 bases and J by 4 bases, with 12 bases left in between. The CDR3 sequence is CAWSRQGTGNTIYF. As DNA, the CDR3 is TGTGCCTGGAGTAGGCAGGGTACGGGAAACACCATATATTTT.

The rearrangement uses TRBV25-1 and TRBJ1-1, with a weak D call TRBD1 (5 bases). Per germline, CDR1 MGHDK and CDR2 SYGVNS. The ends were cut back, 3 bases at V and 1 base at J, with 9 bases in the middle. CDR3 length: 14 residues. CDR3 DNA: TGTGCCAGCAGTGACCCCGACAGGAACACTGAAGCTTTCTTT. Protein sequence: CASSDPDRNTEAFF.

The chain joins TRBV20-1 to TRBJ1-1, with a weak D call TRBD1 (5 bases). Between the trimmed V and J ends, which lost 3 bases and 5 bases, there was a span of 10 bases. Germline loops: CDR1 DFQATT, CDR2 SNEGSKA (reference sequence). The CDR3 contains 12 residues. The CDR3 protein is CSASGGATEAFF. DNA for the CDR3: TGCAGTGCTAGTGGTGGGGCTACTGAAGCTTTCTTT.

This clone was counted between two and nine times. The chain employs TRBV11-2 and TRBJ2-7; D perhaps matches TRBD1 (5 bases). The CDR3 is 14 amino acids. V shed 0 bases and J shed 7 bases, with 13 bases lying between them. Germline CDR1 and CDR2: SGHAT and FQNNGV. The CDR3 DNA reads TGTGCCAGCAGCTTAGATCCAGGGTGGTGGGAGCAGTACTTC. It is translated as CASSLDPGWWEQYF.

This chain connects TRBV28 to TRBJ2-7; 9 bases agree with TRBD1. The CDR3 loop spans 13 amino acids. Germline-derived CDR1 and CDR2 are MDHEN and SYDVKM. Trimming at V came to 5 bases and at J to 6 bases, leaving 5 bases not matched to a gene. This CDR3 reads CASSLTTGGEQYF. CDR3 bases: TGTGCCAGCAGTCTTACGACAGGGGGCGAGCAGTACTTC.

J is TRBJ2-3 and V is TRBV18; 9 positions match TRBD1. Per the germline V gene, CDR1 is KGHSH and CDR2 is LQKENI. This CDR3 has 17 residues. V shed 4 bases, J shed 6 bases, and the junction held 14 bases outside the gene matches. CDR3 coding DNA: TGTGCCAGCTCACTACCCGGGACAGGGCCCGGCGGGGATACGCAGTATTTT. It yields the protein CASSLPGTGPGGDTQYF.

The chain couples TRBV5-1 to TRBJ2-5, with 9 bases that match TRBD1. V gave up 5 bases and J gave up 1 base; unmatched junction bases: 3. This CDR3 spans 14 amino acids. Germline V gene sequence: CDR1 SGHRS, CDR2 YFSETQ. The CDR3 coding sequence is TGCGCCAGCAGAAAGACAGGGGGCCAAGAGACCCAGTACTTC. Encoded protein: CASRKTGGQETQYF.

The gene calls are TRBV5-1 and TRBJ1-4; perhaps TRBD1 as D (6 bases). The germline V and J ends were trimmed by 4 bases and 1 base, with 14 bases remaining between them. The CDR3 spans 16 residues. Germline V lookup: CDR1 SGHRS, CDR2 YFSETQ. DNA for the CDR3: TGCGCCAGCAGCCAAGCGGGGGGCCGAACTAATGAAAAACTGTTTTTT. Amino acids: CASSQAGGRTNEKLFF.